The T cell receptor beta chain under discussion was sequenced for a study of blood T cell repertoires in COVID-19. Study-wide background: There were acute and convalescent COVID-19 samples, and they came from the United States, Italy and Spain. PBMCs, B-cell-depleted T cells, or T cells were the source of the cDNA or gDNA that made up the material.

As handled by the study authors: The authors estimated nucleated cell counts from reference gene primer amplification. The repertoire was sequenced with immunoSEQ multiplex PCR; TCRdb's copy has only in-frame clones and lacks some. V, J and clone size were drawn from that table, and D and trimming were deduced from the DNA. The sample records fewer than 110,000 clones, 88% being singletons. Germline loops: CDR1 MNHEY, CDR2 SVGAGI. The junction had 2 bases not matched to a gene; V was cut back by 6 bases and J by 9 bases. The CDR3 covers 14 residues. The sequencing input was peripheral blood. The chain combines TRBV6-5 with TRBJ2-1, with 16 bases matching TRBD2. The source is a man between 45 and 60 years old with active or convalescent COVID-19. The CDR3: CASRGLAGGGEQFF. The CDR3 coding sequence is TGTGCCAGCAGGGGACTAGCGGGAGGGGGTGAGCAGTTCTTC.